This T cell receptor (beta chain) was sequenced in a study of shared clonotypes between healthy human individuals. Regarding the study as a whole: Depth of sequencing was expected to influence donor clonotype sharing. Limitation of the genetic and exposure-history diversity represented came from the few donors. Clonotypes not shared had lower generation probabilities than those common to all four donors.

Measured with immunoSEQ multiplex PCR; TCRdb has only the in-frame clones, and not every one. The sample has under 1,900,000 clones, approximately 98.5% seen once; the top ten hold around 0.33%. Notes on this clone: The target antigen is unknown.

Germline loops: CDR1 WNHNN, CDR2 SYGVQD (reference sequence). V shed 5 bases, J shed 3 bases, and the junction held 10 bases outside the gene matches. The CDR3 contains 16 residues. Healthy HIV-negative adults without recent acute infections or vaccinations served as donors. Sequenced sample: naive CD4+ T cells sorted from blood. The subset is: CD45RA+ positively selected. This clonotype originated in a man aged 25 to 45 in good health. The rearrangement links TRBV10-1 to TRBJ2-7, with 10 nucleotides matching TRBD2. CDR3 loop: CASSPTRTSGRYEQYF. CDR3 nucleotide sequence: TGCGCCAGCAGTCCTACCCGGACTAGCGGTCGCTACGAGCAGTACTTC.